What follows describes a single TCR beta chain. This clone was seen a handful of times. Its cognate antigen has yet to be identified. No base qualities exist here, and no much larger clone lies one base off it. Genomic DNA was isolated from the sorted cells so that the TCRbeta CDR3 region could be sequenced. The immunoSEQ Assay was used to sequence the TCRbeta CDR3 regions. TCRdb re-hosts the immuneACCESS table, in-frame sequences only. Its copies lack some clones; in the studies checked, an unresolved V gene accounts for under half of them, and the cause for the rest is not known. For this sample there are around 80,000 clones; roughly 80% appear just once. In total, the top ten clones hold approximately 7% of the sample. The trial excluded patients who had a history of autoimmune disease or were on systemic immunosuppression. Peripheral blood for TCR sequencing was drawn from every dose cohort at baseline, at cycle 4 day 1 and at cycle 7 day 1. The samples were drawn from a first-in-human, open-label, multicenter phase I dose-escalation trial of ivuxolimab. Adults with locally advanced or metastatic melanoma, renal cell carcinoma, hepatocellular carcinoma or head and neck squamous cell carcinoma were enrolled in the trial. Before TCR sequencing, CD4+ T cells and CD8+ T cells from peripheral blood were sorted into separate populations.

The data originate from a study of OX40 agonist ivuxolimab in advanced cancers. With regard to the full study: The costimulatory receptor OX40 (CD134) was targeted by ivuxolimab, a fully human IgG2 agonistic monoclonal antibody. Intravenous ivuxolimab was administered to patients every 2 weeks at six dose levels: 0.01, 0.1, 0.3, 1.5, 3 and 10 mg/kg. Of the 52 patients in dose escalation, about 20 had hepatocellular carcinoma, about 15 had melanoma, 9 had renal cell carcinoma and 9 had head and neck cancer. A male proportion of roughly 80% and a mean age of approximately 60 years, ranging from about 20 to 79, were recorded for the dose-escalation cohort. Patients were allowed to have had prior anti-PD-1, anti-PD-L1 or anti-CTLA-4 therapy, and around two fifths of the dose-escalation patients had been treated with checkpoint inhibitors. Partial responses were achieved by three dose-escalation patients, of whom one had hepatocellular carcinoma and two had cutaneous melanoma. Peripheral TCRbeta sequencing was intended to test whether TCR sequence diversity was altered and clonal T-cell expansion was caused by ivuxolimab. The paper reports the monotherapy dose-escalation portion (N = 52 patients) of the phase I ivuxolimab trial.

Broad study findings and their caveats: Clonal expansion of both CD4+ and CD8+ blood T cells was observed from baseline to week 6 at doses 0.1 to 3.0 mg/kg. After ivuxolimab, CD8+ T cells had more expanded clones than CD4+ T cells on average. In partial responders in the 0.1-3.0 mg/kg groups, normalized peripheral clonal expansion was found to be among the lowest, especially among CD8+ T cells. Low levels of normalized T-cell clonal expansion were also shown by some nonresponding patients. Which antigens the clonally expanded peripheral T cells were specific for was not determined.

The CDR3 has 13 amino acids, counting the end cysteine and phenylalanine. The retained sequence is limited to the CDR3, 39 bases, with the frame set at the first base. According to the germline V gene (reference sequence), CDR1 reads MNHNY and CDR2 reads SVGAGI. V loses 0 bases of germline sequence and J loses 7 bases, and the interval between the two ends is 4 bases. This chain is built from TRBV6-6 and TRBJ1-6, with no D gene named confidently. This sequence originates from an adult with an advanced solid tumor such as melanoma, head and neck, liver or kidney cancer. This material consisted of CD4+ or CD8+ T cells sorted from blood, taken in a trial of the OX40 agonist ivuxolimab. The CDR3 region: CASSYSGNSPLHF. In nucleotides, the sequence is TGTGCCAGCAGTTACTCGGGGAATTCACCCCTCCACTTT.